These 9 T cell receptor beta chains came from one sample sequenced in a study of vaccination and CD4 T cells after COVID-19. These receptors' antigens are unknown. Once obtained from cultured CD4+ T cells, the DNA was sequenced using the Oncomine TCR Beta short-read assay. One entry per CDR3 protein, called by TCRdb with MiXCR from the PCR reads. This sample yields under 15,000 distinct CDR3 sequences, of which 41% are seen a single time; 7.5% to 10% belongs to the top ten. Treatment of the sample: 10-day PBMC culture with coronavirus spike peptide pools or control peptides (ViraFEST assay). The source material was CD4+ T cells from blood, cultured in vitro, sampled after SARS-CoV-2 vaccination. These receptor sequences come from a human donor who had recovered from COVID-19.

This clonotype was observed a few times. The chain joins TRBV30 to TRBJ1-2; D is ambiguous. This CDR3 region has 14 residues. CDR1 GTSNPN and CDR2 SVGIG come from the germline V gene (reference sequence). V was shortened by 5 bases and J by 0 bases, with 13 bases between the two germline ends. CDR3 protein: CAWGRGRANYGYTF. CDR3 bases: TGTGCCTGGGGCCGCGGACGGGCTAACTATGGCTACACCTTC.

This clonotype has only a few counts. This chain links TRBV27 with TRBJ1-5; the D gene is possibly TRBD1 (6 bases). This CDR3 contains 16 residues. Germline values: CDR1 MNHEY, CDR2 SMNVEV (reference sequence). Between the trimmed V and J ends, which lost 6 bases and 0 bases, there was a span of 15 bases. The CDR3 is CASRGTGTHSNQPQHF. DNA for the CDR3: TGTGCCAGCAGGGGCACAGGGACCCATAGCAATCAGCCCCAGCATTTT.

The chain is built from TRBV7-9 and TRBJ1-2; no firm D call. CDR1 and CDR2 (germline): SEHNR, FQNEAQ (reference sequence). V shed 8 bases and J shed 2 bases, with 9 bases lying between them. The CDR3 length is 12 residues. DNA for the CDR3: TGTGCCAGCCAAAGGGAGAACTATGGCTACACCTTC. It encodes CASQRENYGYTF.

The table lists this clonotype with a count of one. This chain connects TRBV27 to TRBJ2-4, with D hard to call. Germline V gene sequence: CDR1 MNHEY, CDR2 SMNVEV (reference sequence). The germline V and J ends were trimmed by 8 bases and 0 bases, with 8 bases remaining between them. The CDR3 runs to 13 residues. DNA of the CDR3: TGTGCCAGCGGGTTTCTAGCCAAAAACATTCAGTACTTC. Translated, it gives CASGFLAKNIQYF.

The genes are TRBV30 and TRBJ2-7; TRBD2 matches 12 bases. J lost 7 bases, V lost 5 bases, and 9 bases had no gene match. Germline V gene sequence: CDR1 GTSNPN, CDR2 SVGIG (reference sequence). CDR3 size: 14 residues. The CDR3 loop reads CAWGLAGSKGEQYF. The DNA of the CDR3 is TGTGCCTGGGGACTAGCGGGGTCGAAGGGGGAGCAGTACTTC.

This rearrangement joins TRBV10-3 to TRBJ1-5, with D tentatively TRBD1 (5 bases). This CDR3 has 14 amino acids. CDR1 is ENHRY, CDR2 SYGVKD, per germline. The V end lost 2 bases, the J end lost 6 bases, and 11 bases lay between the germline ends. The CDR3 loop reads CAISEGRGFQPQHF. In nucleotides, the CDR3 is TGTGCCATCAGTGAGGGGAGGGGTTTTCAGCCCCAGCATTTT.

Only a few counts were recorded for this clonotype. The chain uses TRBV27 and TRBJ1-6; D remains unclear. V lost 6 bases and J lost 5, with 29 bases in between. The CDR3 length is 20 residues. Germline V gives CDR1 MNHEY, CDR2 SMNVEV (reference sequence). The CDR3 nucleotides are TGTGCCAGCAGGCCCCTTTTGTCGTCACCCTTCCTCCCGGATAATTCACCCCTCCACTTT. Amino acid sequence: CASRPLLSSPFLPDNSPLHF.

The chain couples TRBV12-3 or TRBV12-4 to TRBJ1-3; TRBD1 aligns across 7 bases. V shed 6 bases, J shed 2 bases, and the junction held 7 bases outside the gene matches. This CDR3 comprises 15 residues. Written as DNA, the CDR3 is TGTGCCAGCAGGCTGACAGGGAGTGCTGGAAACACCATATATTTT. Translating it yields CASRLTGSAGNTIYF.

The chain is built from TRBV6-1 and TRBJ1-1; a weak D match, TRBD1 (5 bases). The CDR3 extends over 15 amino acids. Trimming took off 5 bases at V and 2 bases at J, with 15 bases between the two ends. Germline CDR1 is MNHNS and CDR2 is SASEGT. CDR3 nucleotide sequence: TGTGCCAGCAGTCACACGCGGGACGGCAACACTGAAGCTTTCTTT. It is translated as CASSHTRDGNTEAFF.